This T cell receptor beta chain was recorded in a study of blood T cell repertoires in COVID-19. Background on the study: Acute and convalescent COVID-19 specimens originated in the United States, Italy and Spain. Sources were T cells, B-cell-depleted T cells, or PBMCs; the material itself was cDNA or gDNA.

Authors' methods: By means of reference gene primer amplification, nucleated cell counts were estimated. Generated by immunoSEQ multiplex PCR, the TCRdb table keeps only in-frame clones and is missing some. Clonal size and the V and J genes are those of that table, whereas D and trimming came from the DNA. The repertoire holds around 140,000 clones, with around 80% as singletons. The clonotype originates from a man aged 45-65 years with acute or convalescent COVID-19. Specimen: peripheral blood.

CDR3 nucleotides: TGTGCCACCAGCGAGGGACAGGACACAGATACGCAGTATTTT. Amino acids: CATSEGQDTDTQYF. The rearrangement links TRBV24-1 to TRBJ2-3, with 8 positions matching TRBD1. The V gene end was trimmed by 7 bases and the J gene end by 2 bases; junction bases not matched to a gene: 4. The CDR3 covers 14 residues. Germline V gives CDR1 KGHDR, CDR2 SFDVKD.